Detailed here is one T cell receptor (beta chain). These data originate in a study of shared clonotypes between healthy human individuals. CDR1 is LGHNA and CDR2 is YSLEER in the germline V gene. The CDR3 contains 15 residues. V was shortened by 1 base and J by 1 base, with 10 bases between the two germline ends. Profiled with immunoSEQ multiplex PCR; TCRdb holds only in-frame clones, not every one. The data show about 2.3 million clones, 92% seen once. The sequence came from a man younger than 30 in good health. Some clones in this sample may be carry-over from other donors' samples. Sequencing used naive CD4+ T cells from PBMCs. This sample's subset: CD45RA+ positively selected. The chain links TRBV4-3 to TRBJ2-5; D is unclear. The CDR3 sequence: CASSQGIRVQETQYF. CDR3 bases: TGCGCCAGCAGCCAAGGTATAAGGGTCCAAGAGACCCAGTACTTC.